A single sample is the source of the 32 T cell receptor beta chains below, sequenced in a study of STAT3 mutations in large granular lymphocyte leukemia. Broader study findings: At least one immunodominant TCR beta clonotype appeared in every T-cell large granular lymphocyte leukemia patient.

Measured with immunoSEQ multiplex PCR; TCRdb has only the in-frame clones, and not every one. The repertoire includes over 30,000 clones, around nine tenths of them detected once, and 0.4% to 0.55% sits in the top ten. Their cognate antigens are unknown. The sample comprised PBMCs. The origin of the receptors is a human donor with T large granular lymphocyte leukemia. Some clones in this sample may be carry-over from other donors' samples.

The gene calls are TRBV10-2 and TRBJ1-5; D is unclear. Germline CDR1 and CDR2: WSHSY and SAAADI. The CDR3 runs 14 residues. With 5 bases removed from V and 1 base from J, the gap between germline ends came to 9 bases. The CDR3 DNA is TGCGCCAGCAGTCAGGTAAACAGCAATCAGCCCCAGCATTTT. It specifies CASSQVNSNQPQHF.

The chain combines TRBV11-2 with TRBJ1-1; 9 bases are a match to TRBD1. From germline, CDR1 is SGHAT and CDR2 FQNNGV. The CDR3 is 14 amino acids. V trimming: 4 bases; J trimming: 3 bases; junction bases outside the gene matches: 3. CDR3 in DNA: TGTGCCAGCAGCTACAGGGGGCGGGACACTGAAGCTTTCTTT. Translation gives CASSYRGRDTEAFF.

This clone occurred once. The genes are TRBV30 and TRBJ2-1, with 7 positions matching TRBD1. The CDR3 length is 16 residues. In germline, CDR1 is GTSNPN, CDR2 SVGIG (reference sequence). V lost 0 bases, J lost 4 bases, and 9 bases stayed unmatched. The CDR3 loop is CAWSVVRGQGYNEQFF. As DNA, the CDR3 is TGTGCCTGGAGTGTTGTTAGGGGGCAGGGGTACAATGAGCAGTTCTTC. Full variable domain (remainder filled in from reference TRBV30 and TRBJ2-1): SQTIHQWPATLVQPVGSPLSLECTVEGTSNPNLYWYRQAAGRGLQLLFYSVGIGQISSEVPQNLSASRPQDRQFILSSKKLLLSDSGFYLCAWSVVRGQGYNEQFFGPGTRLTVL.

This clone showed up just a few times. This sequence joins TRBV7-6 and TRBJ2-3, with D possibly TRBD2 on 5 matching bases. V was pared by 2 bases and J by 3 bases, with 15 bases between. Germline values: CDR1 SGHVS, CDR2 FNYEAQ. This CDR3 region has 16 residues. CDR3 coding DNA: TGTGCCAGCAGCTTATCCGCGGAGGTCGGGACAGATACGCAGTATTTT. Protein: CASSLSAEVGTDTQYF.

This chain connects TRBV11-2 to TRBJ2-4, with D perhaps being TRBD1 or TRBD2 (7 bases each). The V and J ends lost 4 bases and 5 bases respectively, with 18 bases between them. This CDR3 is 16 amino acids long. Per germline, CDR1 SGHAT and CDR2 FQNNGV. The chain's CDR3 is CASSSGRGGRENIQYF. The CDR3 DNA reads as TGTGCCAGCAGCTCCGGCAGGGGGGGGAGAGAAAACATTCAGTACTTC.

The CDR3 reads CASSLGGPADAYGYTF. In DNA, the CDR3 is TGTGCCAGCAGCTTGGGGGGGCCCGCCGACGCCTATGGCTACACCTTC. The V and J genes are TRBV5-6 and TRBJ1-2; perhaps TRBD1 as D (6 bases). The CDR3 has 16 residues. Germline V CDR1 and CDR2: SGHDT, YYEEEE. Deletions cut 0 bases from V and 4 bases from J, with 16 bases between.

The chain employs TRBV10-3 and TRBJ2-2; TRBD2 might be the D (6 bases). Per germline, CDR1 ENHRY and CDR2 SYGVKD. The CDR3 is 16 amino acids. V was pared by 7 bases and J by 0 bases, with 15 bases between. For the CDR3, the DNA is TGTGCCATCACCCGCGGGACGGATACGAACACCGGGGAGCTGTTTTTT. The encoded protein is CAITRGTDTNTGELFF.

The rearrangement joins TRBV6-5 to TRBJ1-2; TRBD1 might be the D (5 bases). The CDR3 totals 15 residues. Per the germline V gene, CDR1 is MNHEY and CDR2 is SVGAGI. Trimming removed 0 bases at V and 0 bases at J, with 8 bases between. CDR3 DNA sequence: TGTGCCAGCAGTTACTCGGCAGGGACTAACTATGGCTACACCTTC. Translated, it gives CASSYSAGTNYGYTF.

The J gene is TRBJ1-6, the V gene TRBV2; D not resolved. There are 12 residues in the CDR3. V was clipped by 7 bases and J by 9 bases, with 10 bases between them. Germline V gene data show CDR1 as SNHLY and CDR2 as FYNNEI. The CDR3: CASTSSGSPLHF. The DNA of the CDR3 is TGTGCCAGCACCTCCAGTGGTTCACCCCTCCACTTT.

The rearrangement joins TRBV6-5 to TRBJ1-1, with D perhaps matching TRBD1 (5 bases). Trimming stripped 0 bases from V and 0 bases from J, with 11 bases between. The germline CDR1 and CDR2 sequences are MNHEY and SVGAGI. The CDR3 is 16 amino acids. The CDR3, as DNA: TGTGCCAGCAGTTACTCTTCCTCGGGGCTGAACACTGAAGCTTTCTTT. Its protein is CASSYSSSGLNTEAFF.

The chain carries TRBV6-5 and TRBJ1-1, with 7 bases aligning to TRBD1. V was clipped by 2 bases and J by 4 bases; unmatched bases: 10. The CDR3 is 16 residues long. CDR1 is MNHEY, CDR2 SVGAGI, per germline. In DNA, the CDR3 is TGTGCCAGCAGTTACGGTTTAGGGGGCGCCGGCACTGAAGCTTTCTTT. It is translated as CASSYGLGGAGTEAFF.

The chain links TRBV6-1 to TRBJ2-7, with D possibly being TRBD2 (7 bases). Germline V lookup: CDR1 MNHNS, CDR2 SASEGT. Deletions cut 1 base from V and 2 bases from J, with 15 bases between. CDR3 length equals 16 residues. The CDR3 DNA sequence: TGTGCCAGCAGTGAAGGGGGGGGGCTCACTCCCTACGAGCAGTACGTC. Encoded protein: CASSEGGGLTPYEQYV.

V gene TRBV5-6 combines with J gene TRBJ2-1, with no clear D. The ends were cut back, 2 bases at V and 9 bases at J, with 6 bases in the middle. Germline V gene sequence: CDR1 SGHDT, CDR2 YYEEEE. The CDR3 has 11 amino acids. CDR3 coding DNA: TGTGCCAGCAGCTTACAATCTGAGCAGTTCTTC. This encodes CASSLQSEQFF.

The rearrangement joins TRBV5-6 to TRBJ1-1; D unclear. Between the trimmed V and J ends, which lost 2 bases and 4 bases, there was a span of 6 bases. The CDR3 sequence is 12 residues long. Germline values: CDR1 SGHDT, CDR2 YYEEEE. CDR3 region: CASSFSSTEAFF. CDR3 DNA: TGTGCCAGCAGCTTCTCCTCCACTGAAGCTTTCTTT.

For this clone: Other nucleotide sequences from this sample produce the same CDR3. The CDR3 sequence: CASSTGNTEAFF. CDR3 coding DNA: TGTGCCAGTAGTACAGGGAACACTGAAGCTTTCTTT. V usage is TRBV19 and J usage is TRBJ1-1; no clear D. This CDR3 comprises 12 residues. V gave up 4 bases and J gave up 1 base, with 4 bases separating them. The V gene's germline CDR1 is LNHDA and CDR2 SQIVND (reference sequence).

This chain joins TRBV5-1 and TRBJ1-4; D is uncertain. This CDR3 has 13 amino acids. CDR1 and CDR2 from the germline V gene are SGHRS and YFSETQ. V shed 5 bases and J shed 4 bases, with 9 bases lying between them. The CDR3 sequence is CASRPAGNEKLFF. The DNA of the CDR3 is TGCGCCAGCAGGCCAGCGGGTAATGAAAAACTGTTTTTT. The full variable domain, its missing parts supplied by reference TRBV5-1 and TRBJ1-4, is KAGVTQTPRYLIKTRGQQVTLSCSPISGHRSVSWYQQTPGQGLQFLFEYFSETQRNKGNFPGRFSGRQFSNSRSEMNVSTLELGDSALYLCASRPAGNEKLFFGSGTQLSVL.

The chain carries TRBV30 and TRBJ1-3; weak D call: TRBD1 (5 bases). V was shortened by 5 bases and J by 3 bases, with 11 bases between the two germline ends. This CDR3 is 13 amino acids long. Germline values: CDR1 GTSNPN, CDR2 SVGIG (reference sequence). In nucleotides, the CDR3 is TGTGCCTGGCAGGGAAGGGATGGAAACACCATATATTTT. Its protein product is CAWQGRDGNTIYF. Full variable domain (outside the CDR3, taken from reference TRBV30 and TRBJ1-3): SQTIHQWPATLVQPVGSPLSLECTVEGTSNPNLYWYRQAAGRGLQLLFYSVGIGQISSEVPQNLSASRPQDRQFILSSKKLLLSDSGFYLCAWQGRDGNTIYFGEGSWLTVV.

This chain links TRBV5-1 with TRBJ1-3; 7 bases agree with TRBD1. Trimming at V came to 0 bases and at J to 1 base, leaving 1 base not matched to a gene. The germline gives CDR1 SGHRS, CDR2 YFSETQ. The CDR3 has 15 residues. The CDR3 DNA follows: TGCGCCAGCAGCTTGGCAGGGGGTTCTGGAAACACCATATATTTT. This encodes CASSLAGGSGNTIYF.

The DNA for the CDR3 is TGTGCCAGCAGCTTGGTAGCAGAGACTAACATTCAGTACTTC. It codes for CASSLVAETNIQYF. This sequence joins TRBV5-4 and TRBJ2-4, with no clear D. The CDR3 extends over 14 amino acids. Germline loops: CDR1 SGHNT, CDR2 YYREEE (reference sequence). V shed 0 bases and J shed 7 bases, with 11 bases lying between them.

The rearrangement links TRBV7-2 to TRBJ1-2; perhaps TRBD1 as D (5 bases). Per the germline V gene, CDR1 is SGHTA and CDR2 is FQGNSA. CDR3 length equals 14 residues. Trimming left V 5 bases short and J 8 bases short, with 18 bases between. DNA for the CDR3: TGTGCCAGCAGCGGAGGGACTGTCGTTAGGGGCTACACCTTC. This sequence encodes CASSGGTVVRGYTF.

This clone was recorded once. The rearrangement joins TRBV7-8 to TRBJ2-2; TRBD2 aligns across 7 bases. The CDR3 length is 15 residues. Germline loops: CDR1 SGHVS, CDR2 FQNEAQ. With 5 bases clipped from V and 2 bases from J, the junction kept 5 bases outside the gene matches. The CDR3 DNA is TGTGCCAGCAGCCGCGAGCGGGGAAACACCGGGGAGCTGTTTTTT. Translating it yields CASSRERGNTGELFF.

The chain combines TRBV5-1 with TRBJ1-5; 7 bases match TRBD1. CDR1 is SGHRS, CDR2 YFSETQ, per germline. V was clipped by 5 bases and J by 3 bases; unmatched bases: 8. This CDR3 has 15 residues. Here the CDR3 reads CASRPTGDPNQPQHF. CDR3 DNA: TGCGCCAGCAGGCCAACAGGGGATCCCAATCAGCCCCAGCATTTT.

The chain employs TRBV18 and TRBJ2-6, with TRBD1 matching 7 bases. Germline V gives CDR1 KGHSH, CDR2 LQKENI. V gave up 1 base and J gave up 0 bases; unmatched junction bases: 6. CDR3 length: 18 residues. The CDR3 spells CASSPLRDSRSGANVLTF. The CDR3 nucleotides are TGTGCCAGCTCACCACTTAGGGACAGCCGCTCTGGGGCCAACGTCCTGACTTTC.

The chain employs TRBV5-1 and TRBJ2-2, with 11 bases fitting TRBD2. Germline CDR1 and CDR2: SGHRS and YFSETQ. The V segment lost 0 bases and the J segment 4 bases; nucleotides outside the gene matches: 11. The CDR3 runs 19 residues. CDR3 protein: CASSLEPSGGWSVTGELFF. The CDR3 bases are TGCGCCAGCAGCTTGGAGCCTAGCGGGGGGTGGTCGGTCACCGGGGAGCTGTTTTTT.

With regard to this clone: One junction end disagrees with the germline gene, perhaps due to a read error. This chain uses TRBV29-1 with TRBJ1-1; possible D gene TRBD1, 6 bases. This CDR3 has 13 amino acids. Per germline, CDR1 SQVTM and CDR2 ANQGSEA. Here the CDR3 reads CSVQEQGNTEAFF. The CDR3 nucleotides read TGCAGCGTTCAAGAACAGGGAAACACTGAAGCTTTCTTT.

The chain carries TRBV7-9 and TRBJ2-2; D might be TRBD2 (6 bases). Germline CDR1 reads SEHNR; CDR2 reads FQNEAQ (reference sequence). V was shortened by 4 bases and J by 2 bases, with 8 bases between the two germline ends. The CDR3 extends over 14 amino acids. The CDR3 bases are TGTGCCAGCAGCTCGGGACTTAACACCGGGGAGCTGTTTTTT. Its protein is CASSSGLNTGELFF. Based on the CDR3 plus reference TRBV7-9 and TRBJ2-2, the full variable domain is DTGVSQNPRHKITKRGQNVTFRCDPISEHNRLYWYRQTLGQGPEFLTYFQNEAQLEKSRLLSDRFSAERPKGSFSTLEIQRTEQGDSAMYLCASSSGLNTGELFFGEGSRLTVL.

The chain recombines TRBV5-6 with TRBJ1-4; D gene unclear. V dropped 6 bases and J dropped 0 bases, with 12 bases sitting between them. The CDR3 is made up of 15 amino acids. Germline V gene sequence: CDR1 SGHDT, CDR2 YYEEEE. CDR3 in amino acids: CASKIRGPTNEKLFF. Written as DNA, the CDR3 is TGTGCCAGCAAGATTCGGGGTCCAACTAATGAAAAACTGTTTTTT. The variable domain in full, with the rest retrieved from reference TRBV5-6 and TRBJ1-4, is DAGVTQSPTHLIKTRGQQVTLRCSPKSGHDTVSWYQQALGQGPQFIFQYYEEEERQRGNFPDRFSGHQFPNYSSELNVNALLLGDSALYLCASKIRGPTNEKLFFGSGTQLSVL.

This sequence joins TRBV4-3 and TRBJ1-2, with D possibly TRBD1 on 5 matching bases. V was clipped by 4 bases and J by 3 bases, with 15 bases between them. The CDR3 loop spans 15 amino acids. Germline-derived CDR1 and CDR2 are LGHNA and YSLEER. The chain's CDR3 is CASSLDWGKDYGYTF. CDR3 nucleotides: TGCGCCAGCAGCCTAGATTGGGGGAAAGACTATGGCTACACCTTC.

J is TRBJ2-7 and V is TRBV4-1; D is undetermined. V was shortened by 1 base and J by 2 bases, with 9 bases between the two germline ends. The CDR3 extends over 14 amino acids. Germline CDR1 and CDR2: MGHRA and YSYEKL. DNA of the CDR3: TGCGCCAGCAGCCAAGGCCCACCAACCTACGAGCAGTACTTC. It specifies CASSQGPPTYEQYF.

This clone was counted only a few times. This chain joins TRBV9 and TRBJ2-7; TRBD2 agrees at 7 bases. Germline CDR1 reads SGDLS; CDR2 reads YYNGEE. This CDR3 is 14 amino acids long. J gave up 5 bases and V 0 bases, and 5 bases lay outside the gene matches. CDR3 DNA: TGTGCCAGCAGCGTAGGGGGAGGGCATAACGAGCAGTACTTC. Its translation is CASSVGGGHNEQYF.

The chain couples TRBV19 to TRBJ1-5, with unresolved D. The germline gives CDR1 LNHDA, CDR2 SQIVND (reference sequence). Trimming removed 8 bases from V and 3 bases from J, with 14 bases in between. This CDR3 comprises 14 residues. CDR3 nucleotides: TGTGCCAGTCTTGACTTCGGGCCCAATCAGCCCCAGCATTTT. As protein: CASLDFGPNQPQHF.

The chain is built from TRBV28 and TRBJ1-2; D possibly corresponds to TRBD1 (6 bases). The CDR3 is made up of 13 amino acids. The V and J ends lost 0 bases and 8 bases respectively, with 10 bases between them. Germline CDR1 is MDHEN and CDR2 is SYDVKM. CDR3 DNA sequence: TGTGCCAGCAGTTTATGGGGGGCGCTGGGCTACACCTTC. Protein: CASSLWGALGYTF.